This T cell receptor beta chain was captured in a study of T cells in tuberculosis. In the study overall: T cells were selected with CD1B tetramers loaded with glucose monomycolate.

Thawed, overnight-rested PBMC were stained with GMM-loaded CD1B tetramer, viability dye and anti-CD3, then sorted. CD1B tetramers were loaded with Rhodococcus equi-derived C32 glucose monomycolate. Tetramer-sorted PBMC had been CD14 monocyte-depleted before freezing. Chain pairing is unknown; alpha and beta were sequenced separately. The repertoire was sequenced with immunoSEQ multiplex PCR; TCRdb's copy has only in-frame clones and lacks some. The sample contains about 88,000 clones, under 95% of which appear only once. CDR1 and CDR2 (germline): MNHEY, SMNVEV (reference sequence). The CDR3 is 15 amino acids. The junction had 10 bases not matched to a gene; V was cut back by 7 bases and J by 8 bases.

V is TRBV27 and J is TRBJ2-1, with TRBD2 matching 11 bases. The sequence was collected from an adult woman with latent tuberculosis. Sequencing was performed on CD1b-GMM tetramer-negative cells sorted from PBMCs. CDR3 coding DNA: TGTGCCAGCATCCATAGCGGGGGGGCCATCCATGAGCAGTTCTTC. This translates into CASIHSGGAIHEQFF.